This TCR beta chain was recovered during a study of post-analysis software for immune sequencing data. At the level of the study: Both relapsing-remitting and secondary progressive multiple sclerosis featured among the disease courses, as did progressive-relapsing multiple sclerosis.

Study-wide points: Multiple sclerosis patients showed significantly lower normalized Chao1 diversity than controls did. When patients were compared with controls, about five TRBV segments were more frequent, TRBV5-6, TRBV5-1 and TRBV20-1 among them.

Unique molecular identifiers were present in the TCR beta cDNA libraries. Some 500,000 cDNA molecules came from about 1 to 10 million T cells. TCRdb reprocessed the PCR reads via MiXCR and lists one record per CDR3 protein. The table records 450,000 to 700,000 distinct CDR3 sequences, 44% of them present only once. CDR1 and CDR2 (germline): SGHAT, FQNNGV. The CDR3 length is 15 residues. The germline V and J ends were trimmed by 0 bases and 10 bases, with 19 bases remaining between them. In this sample, this clonotype turned up a few times. No antigen is known for it. The sample comprised blood. This sequence was found in a girl between 10 and 17 years old with multiple sclerosis. V gene TRBV11-2 combines with J gene TRBJ2-7; no clear D. The CDR3 DNA follows: TGTGCCAGCAGCTTAGATAGGGTATTGGGAAAAACCCAGTACTTC. It codes for CASSLDRVLGKTQYF.